The source of this T cell receptor beta chain is a study of shared clonotypes between healthy human individuals. Broader study findings: Of the naive CD4 clonotypes, around 5% were shared across a handful of donors.

Measured with immunoSEQ multiplex PCR; TCRdb has only the in-frame clones, and not every one. The table records about 2 million clones, 85% to 95% of them present only once. The CDR3 consists of 13 residues. Germline V gene sequence: CDR1 SGHDT, CDR2 YYEEEE. V was cut by 3 bases and J by 5 bases, with 12 bases left in between. About this clone: Its cognate antigen is unknown.

This chain links TRBV5-6 with TRBJ2-7; D is possibly TRBD2 (5 bases). This receptor was taken from a man between 18 and 29 years old in good health. Sequenced material: naive CD4+ T cells sorted from blood. Indicated subset: CD45RA+ positively selected. The CDR3 is CASSSSGEDEQYF. CDR3 in DNA: TGTGCCAGCAGCTCGAGCGGAGAGGACGAGCAGTACTTC.